The 17 T cell receptor beta chains in this list originate from one sample, sequenced in a study of beta chain features in type 1 diabetes (dated by TCRdb to between 2018 and 2020). General findings and caveats noted by the study authors: Type 1 diabetes patients showed a moderate but significant shortening of TCRB CDR3 length in all four CD4+ subsets.

Preparation of the library involved the immunoSEQ multiplex PCR assay. The High Capacity cDNA Reverse Transcription Kit was used to reverse transcribe all of the isolated RNA, meaning that expressed TCRB transcripts were what got sequenced. This immuneACCESS table, as held by TCRdb, lists in-frame sequences with V and J called but not all clones. Of the missing ones, under half trace to an unresolved V gene in checked studies; the others have no known cause. The sample table lists approximately 260,000 clones, roughly 24% of them with a count of one. 0.012% of the sample rests with the top ten. Antigen specificity for these receptors is unknown. Material for sequencing was naive CD4+ T cells from blood. The sample's cell subset or site, from its label and the paper: true naive CD4+ T cells. These TCRs come from a woman younger than 45 with type 1 diabetes.

This clone was seen a few times. The V and J genes are TRBV30 and TRBJ2-5; D is unclear. The V end was cut by 4 bases, the J end by 1 base, with 4 bases between. CDR1 is GTSNPN and CDR2 is SVGIG in the germline V gene (reference sequence). The CDR3 is 11 amino acids. The DNA for the CDR3 is TGTGCCTGGACTACCCAAGAGACCCAGTACTTC. Protein sequence: CAWTTQETQYF.

The chain has TRBV4-1 and TRBJ1-2; 9 bases line up with TRBD1. Trimming removed 4 bases from V and 7 bases from J; junction bases left unmatched: 7. Germline loops: CDR1 MGHRA, CDR2 YSYEKL. The CDR3 spans 14 residues. The CDR3 loop reads CASSRLTGGGGYTF. DNA of the CDR3: TGCGCCAGCAGCCGGTTGACAGGGGGTGGTGGCTACACCTTC.

In DNA, the CDR3 is TGCAGCGTGGTCGGTGGCGGGAGGTCTACAGATACGCAGTATTTT. This sequence encodes CSVVGGGRSTDTQYF. The V call is TRBV29-1, the J call TRBJ2-3; 8 positions agree with TRBD2. J gave up 3 bases and V 6 bases, and 11 bases lay outside the gene matches. Germline CDR1 and CDR2: SQVTM and ANQGSEA. The CDR3 length is 15 residues.

The CDR3 nucleotides are TGTGCCAGCTCACCGCCGCAGGGAATGAGCACCTTC. Translation: CASSPPQGMSTF. V and J are TRBV18 and TRBJ1-2; D might be TRBD1 (5 bases). There are 12 residues in the CDR3. The V gene lost 3 bases and the J gene lost 13 bases, with 15 bases spanning the gap. Germline lookup yields CDR1 KGHSH and CDR2 LQKENI.

As regards this clone: The identical CDR3 is also encoded by other nucleotide sequences in the sample. The V and J genes are TRBV15 and TRBJ2-7; 9 bases fit TRBD1. Trimming at V came to 2 bases and at J to 4 bases, leaving 3 bases not matched to a gene. Germline V gives CDR1 LNHNV, CDR2 YYDKDF (reference sequence). The CDR3 extends over 14 amino acids. CDR3 protein: CATSRPGTGYEQYF. In DNA form, the CDR3 reads TGTGCCACCAGCAGACCAGGGACAGGGTACGAGCAGTACTTC.

The V call is TRBV9, the J call TRBJ2-2, with 7 bases that match TRBD1. Germline assignment: CDR1 SGDLS and CDR2 YYNGEE. Trimming at V came to 0 bases and at J to 6 bases, leaving 5 bases not matched to a gene. CDR3 length: 15 residues. The CDR3 here is CASSVATGVAGELFF. The CDR3 DNA follows: TGTGCCAGCAGCGTAGCTACAGGGGTGGCCGGGGAGCTGTTTTTT.

This clone was counted between two and nine times. The rearrangement uses TRBV30 and TRBJ2-7, with 8 nucleotides matching TRBD1. The CDR3 has 15 residues. Trimming cost V 0 bases and J 9 bases; bases outside gene matches: 13. Looked up from germline, CDR1 is GTSNPN and CDR2 is SVGIG (reference sequence). As DNA, the CDR3 is TGTGCCTGGAGTGTATTGGACAGGGAGCCCCCGGTGCAGTACTTC. Translating it yields CAWSVLDREPPVQYF. Drawing the rest from reference TRBV30 and TRBJ2-7, the complete variable domain is SQTIHQWPATLVQPVGSPLSLECTVEGTSNPNLYWYRQAAGRGLQLLFYSVGIGQISSEVPQNLSASRPQDRQFILSSKKLLLSDSGFYLCAWSVLDREPPVQYFGPGTRLTVT.

This clone has a handful of counts. The V gene is TRBV29-1, the J gene TRBJ1-1; D is uncertain. The CDR3 is 12 residues long. Germline CDR1 is SQVTM and CDR2 is ANQGSEA. The germline V and J ends were trimmed by 4 bases and 1 base, with 7 bases remaining between them. The CDR3 DNA reads as TGCAGCGTTGGACGGAGGAACACTGAAGCTTTCTTT. Protein product: CSVGRRNTEAFF.

This clone occurred a few times. This rearrangement joins TRBV7-9 to TRBJ1-1; tentatively, D is TRBD1 (5 bases). This CDR3 has 13 amino acids. CDR1 and CDR2 (germline): SEHNR, FQNEAQ (reference sequence). V gave up 1 base and J gave up 9 bases, with 12 bases separating them. CDR3 in DNA: TGTGCCAGCAGCTTAGGTGCGACAGTAAAAGCTTTCTTT. It encodes CASSLGATVKAFF.

This sequence joins TRBV18 and TRBJ2-7; D uncertain. Germline-derived CDR1 and CDR2 are KGHSH and LQKENI. V lost 3 bases to trimming and J lost 3 bases, with 12 bases between them. CDR3 length: 14 amino acids. DNA of the CDR3: TGTGCCAGCTCACCCGACATTCCTGGCTACGAGCAGTACTTC. It translates to CASSPDIPGYEQYF.

This sequence joins TRBV30 and TRBJ1-3, with D unresolved. The CDR3 has 12 residues. Germline CDR1 reads GTSNPN; CDR2 reads SVGIG (reference sequence). Trimming stripped 5 bases from V and 0 bases from J, with 5 bases between. The CDR3 region has the DNA TGTGCCTGGGGCAACTCTGGAAACACCATATATTTT. It codes for CAWGNSGNTIYF.

The chain employs TRBV11-2 and TRBJ2-3; TRBD2 matches 9 bases. Losses at the gene ends were 5 bases for V and 2 bases for J; bases not matched to a gene: 5. From germline, CDR1 is SGHAT and CDR2 FQNNGV. The CDR3 consists of 15 residues. Written as DNA, the CDR3 is TGTGCCAGCAGCGGGCCTAGCGGGAACACAGATACGCAGTATTTT. Amino acid sequence: CASSGPSGNTDTQYF.

The chain couples TRBV28 to TRBJ2-7, with D possibly matching TRBD2 (5 bases). This CDR3 contains 14 residues. Trimming stripped 10 bases from V and 0 bases from J, with 16 bases between. CDR1 is MDHEN and CDR2 is SYDVKM in the germline V gene. This CDR3 reads CAIVAGGSSYEQYF. CDR3 DNA sequence: TGTGCCATCGTGGCGGGCGGGTCCTCCTACGAGCAGTACTTC.

There are a few counts of this clone. V usage is TRBV19 and J usage is TRBJ1-5, with 8 bases lining up with TRBD1. The CDR3 totals 12 residues. J was trimmed by 6 bases and V by 6 bases; bases with no gene match: 1. Germline V gene data show CDR1 as LNHDA and CDR2 as SQIVND (reference sequence). CDR3 region: CASRQGGQPQHF. In nucleotides, the CDR3 is TGTGCCAGTAGACAGGGGGGTCAGCCCCAGCATTTT.

The table lists this clone with a few counts. The chain uses TRBV15 and TRBJ2-7; 10 positions agree with TRBD1. The CDR3 is 16 residues long. After removal of 2 bases from V and 4 bases from J, the junction contained 8 bases not matched to a gene. The V gene's germline CDR1 is LNHNV and CDR2 YYDKDF (reference sequence). CDR3 sequence: CATSRLLGTGEYEQYF. The CDR3 DNA follows: TGTGCCACCAGCAGACTACTGGGGACAGGGGAATACGAGCAGTACTTC.

This rearrangement joins TRBV19 to TRBJ2-6; TRBD1 might be the D (5 bases). Per the germline V gene, CDR1 is LNHDA and CDR2 is SQIVND (reference sequence). The V end was cut by 6 bases, the J end by 0 bases, with 6 bases between. This CDR3 region has 14 residues. In DNA, the CDR3 is TGTGCCAGTAGAGGGGACTCTGGGGCCAACGTCCTGACTTTC. Translated, it gives CASRGDSGANVLTF. Full variable domain (rest looked up from reference TRBV19 and TRBJ2-6): DGGITQSPKYLFRKEGQNVTLSCEQNLNHDAMYWYRQDPGQGLRLIYYSQIVNDFQKGDIAEGYSVSREKKESFPLTVTSAQKNPTAFYLCASRGDSGANVLTFGAGSRLTVL.

This chain links TRBV11-1 with TRBJ1-5, with D hard to call. Germline-derived CDR1 and CDR2 are SGHAT and FQDESV (reference sequence). The CDR3 is made up of 13 amino acids. Trimming took 4 bases from V and 5 from J, leaving 9 bases between them. The CDR3 loop is CASSSQVDQPQHF. In nucleotides, the CDR3 is TGTGCCAGCAGCTCCCAGGTAGATCAGCCCCAGCATTTT.